This record concerns one T cell receptor beta chain sequence. Its target is not known. These data are taken from a study of human T cells and chemical hapten exposure. Study conclusions and caveats: Significantly greater numbers of large CDR3 similarity clusters came from expanded TCRs than from controls.

CDR1 and CDR2 (germline): DFQATT, SNEGSKA (reference sequence). CDR3 length equals 13 residues. The V gene lost 5 bases and the J gene lost 7 bases, with 15 bases spanning the gap. This sample's time point: pre-sensitization, week 0. Treatment of the sample: therapeutic diphenylcyclopropenone sensitization with weekly scalp DPC. Blood sampling preceded each patch test application. The library tagged individual cDNA molecules with unique molecular identifiers. TCRdb called the RACE reads again in MiXCR, with one record for every CDR3 protein. The sample has 85,000 to 100,000 distinct CDR3 sequences; less than 14% are singletons.

This chain joins TRBV20-1 and TRBJ1-5; the D gene is possibly TRBD1 (6 bases). The sequences come from whole blood, collected in connection with sensitization to the hapten diphenylcyclopropenone (DPC). This receptor was taken from a woman aged 60-70 years with alopecia areata. Some clones in this sample may be carry-over from other donors' samples. CDR3 sequence: CSAQLTGAQPQHF. CDR3 in DNA: TGCAGTGCTCAACTGACAGGCGCCCAGCCCCAGCATTTT.